These T cell receptor beta chains were read from a single sample in a study of Graves' ophthalmopathy and Graves' hyperthyroidism. MiXCR was run by TCRdb on the multiplex PCR reads, yielding one entry per CDR3 protein. Of roughly 350,000 distinct CDR3 sequences detected, about a sixth appear once; the ten largest clones hold around 2.4%. Specimen: peripheral blood. The receptors stem from an adult woman with stable Graves' hyperthyroidism. Each CDR3 is given with its conserved first and last residue. The order of the fields is V gene, J gene, CDR3 protein.

V gene: TRBV28
J gene: TRBJ1-6
CDR3 protein: CASSPGVRGFNSPLHF

V gene: TRBV6-1
J gene: TRBJ1-5
CDR3 protein: CATSWVNQPQHF

V gene: TRBV7-2
J gene: TRBJ2-2
CDR3 protein: CASSHTSGGGELFF

V gene: TRBV28
J gene: TRBJ1-6
CDR3 protein: CASRYRGLIGNSPLHF

V gene: TRBV11-2
J gene: TRBJ2-2
CDR3 protein: CASSSDRVTGELFF

V gene: TRBV7-8
J gene: TRBJ2-7
CDR3 protein: CASSRRDFYEQYF

V gene: TRBV28
J gene: TRBJ1-5
CDR3 protein: CASSLAQSQHF

V gene: TRBV7-2
J gene: TRBJ2-7
CDR3 protein: CASSLVASGSLYEQYF

V gene: TRBV6-1
J gene: TRBJ1-6
CDR3 protein: CASTPGTGVSPLHF

V gene: TRBV12-3/TRBV12-4
J gene: TRBJ1-3
CDR3 protein: CASSPHPGSGNTIYF

V gene: TRBV28
J gene: TRBJ2-5
CDR3 protein: CASSQGRGRGETQYF

V gene: TRBV7-9
J gene: TRBJ1-5
CDR3 protein: CASSRGSLSNQPQHF

V gene: TRBV6-1
J gene: TRBJ1-1
CDR3 protein: CASMRTPNTEAFF

V gene: TRBV20-1
J gene: TRBJ2-7
CDR3 protein: CSADSDRTRYEQYF

V gene: TRBV12-3/TRBV12-4
J gene: TRBJ1-5
CDR3 protein: CASSITGPQHF

V gene: TRBV4-1
J gene: TRBJ2-5
CDR3 protein: CASSQAGLETQYF

V gene: TRBV11-2
J gene: TRBJ2-2
CDR3 protein: CASSLQHTGELFF

V gene: TRBV20-1
J gene: TRBJ2-5
CDR3 protein: CSARPGEETQYF

V gene: TRBV7-2
J gene: TRBJ2-7
CDR3 protein: CASSLVRGGKQYF

V gene: TRBV12-3/TRBV12-4
J gene: TRBJ1-6
CDR3 protein: CASSLGIGNSPLHF

V gene: TRBV12-3/TRBV12-4
J gene: TRBJ1-1
CDR3 protein: CASSLGYLRDTEAFF

V gene: TRBV7-2
J gene: TRBJ2-4
CDR3 protein: CASSLGRMTSAAKNIQYF

V gene: TRBV10-3
J gene: TRBJ1-1
CDR3 protein: CAIKPSPGTGAQNTEAFF

V gene: TRBV18
J gene: TRBJ1-3
CDR3 protein: CASSVDSAVSGNTIYF

V gene: TRBV2
J gene: TRBJ1-5
CDR3 protein: CASSEGQGQPQHF

V gene: TRBV18
J gene: TRBJ1-2
CDR3 protein: CASSPPGAGGYGYTF

V gene: TRBV20-1
J gene: TRBJ2-5
CDR3 protein: CSARELGRETQYF

V gene: TRBV16
J gene: TRBJ1-1
CDR3 protein: CASSQQGGPNTEAFF

V gene: TRBV20-1
J gene: TRBJ1-1
CDR3 protein: CSARGQPVDTEAFF

V gene: TRBV7-2
J gene: TRBJ1-6
CDR3 protein: CASSSLQVGDSPLHF

V gene: TRBV12-3/TRBV12-4
J gene: TRBJ2-5
CDR3 protein: CASSLGVGEAQYF

V gene: TRBV12-3/TRBV12-4
J gene: TRBJ1-2
CDR3 protein: CASIVEAGASGYTF

V gene: TRBV27
J gene: TRBJ1-2
CDR3 protein: CASSLGSGGIWGYTF

V gene: TRBV7-9
J gene: TRBJ2-7
CDR3 protein: CASSLLAGTDEQYF

V gene: TRBV25-1
J gene: TRBJ1-2
CDR3 protein: CASSDYFPESYGYTF

V gene: TRBV2
J gene: TRBJ1-5
CDR3 protein: CASSGTYSNQPQHF

V gene: TRBV20-1
J gene: TRBJ2-7
CDR3 protein: CSASYGGSSYEQYF

V gene: TRBV30
J gene: TRBJ2-7
CDR3 protein: CAWTTPIPGQGLAGVRNEQYF

V gene: TRBV6-5
J gene: TRBJ2-5
CDR3 protein: CASRHRGGRETQYF

V gene: TRBV5-5
J gene: TRBJ2-2
CDR3 protein: CASSLIRGNTGELFF

V gene: TRBV28
J gene: TRBJ2-2
CDR3 protein: CASALTAGGAGELFF

V gene: TRBV7-8
J gene: TRBJ2-5
CDR3 protein: CASSLKGPYQETQYF

V gene: TRBV10-2
J gene: TRBJ2-7
CDR3 protein: CASSGSRNYEQYF

V gene: TRBV6-1
J gene: TRBJ2-7
CDR3 protein: CASSDDRAYEQYF

V gene: TRBV6-5
J gene: TRBJ1-2
CDR3 protein: CASSSHMTGSYGYTF

V gene: TRBV28
J gene: TRBJ2-2
CDR3 protein: CASTEARDTGELFF

V gene: TRBV7-3
J gene: TRBJ2-5
CDR3 protein: CASSLIPGTQETQYF

V gene: TRBV11-2
J gene: TRBJ2-2
CDR3 protein: CASSFSSGGLNTGELFF

V gene: TRBV4-1
J gene: TRBJ2-7
CDR3 protein: CASTPSGNMDEQYF

V gene: TRBV7-6
J gene: TRBJ2-5
CDR3 protein: CASSSPDKGETQYF

V gene: TRBV18
J gene: TRBJ2-2
CDR3 protein: CASSPKTRLNTGELFF